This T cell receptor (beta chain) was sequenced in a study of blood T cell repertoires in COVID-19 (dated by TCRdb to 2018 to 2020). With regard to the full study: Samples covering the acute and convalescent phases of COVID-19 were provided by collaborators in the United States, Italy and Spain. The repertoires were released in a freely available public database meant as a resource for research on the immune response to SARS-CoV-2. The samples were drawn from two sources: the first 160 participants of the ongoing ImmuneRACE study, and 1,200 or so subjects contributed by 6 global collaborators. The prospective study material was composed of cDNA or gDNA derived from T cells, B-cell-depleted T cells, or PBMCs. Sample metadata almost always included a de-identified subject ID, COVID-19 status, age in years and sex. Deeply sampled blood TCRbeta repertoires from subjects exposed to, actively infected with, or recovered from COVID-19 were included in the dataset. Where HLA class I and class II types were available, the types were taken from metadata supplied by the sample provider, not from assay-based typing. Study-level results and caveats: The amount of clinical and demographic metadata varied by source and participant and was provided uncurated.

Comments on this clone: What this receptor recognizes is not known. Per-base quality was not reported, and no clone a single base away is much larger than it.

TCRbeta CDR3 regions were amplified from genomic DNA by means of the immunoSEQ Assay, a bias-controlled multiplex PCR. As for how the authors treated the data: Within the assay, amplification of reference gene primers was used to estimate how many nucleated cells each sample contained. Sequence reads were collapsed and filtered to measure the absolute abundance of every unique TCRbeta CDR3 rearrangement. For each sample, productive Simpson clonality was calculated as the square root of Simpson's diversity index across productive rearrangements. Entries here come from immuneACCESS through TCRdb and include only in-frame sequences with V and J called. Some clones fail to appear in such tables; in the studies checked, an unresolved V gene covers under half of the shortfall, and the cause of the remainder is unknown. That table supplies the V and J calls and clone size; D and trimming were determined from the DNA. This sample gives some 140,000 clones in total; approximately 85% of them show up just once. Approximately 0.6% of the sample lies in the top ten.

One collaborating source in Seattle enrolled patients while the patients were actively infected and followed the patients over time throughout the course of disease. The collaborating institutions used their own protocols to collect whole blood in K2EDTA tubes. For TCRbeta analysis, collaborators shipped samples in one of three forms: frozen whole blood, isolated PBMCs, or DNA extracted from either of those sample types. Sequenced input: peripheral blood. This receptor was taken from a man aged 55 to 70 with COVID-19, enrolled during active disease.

The sequenced DNA: TGTGCCTATAAGGGGACAGGGGTTGCCAAAAACATTCAGTACTTC. This is translated as CAYKGTGVAKNIQYF. Rearrangement joined TRBV30 to TRBJ2-4; 10 bases in between match TRBD1. The germline V gene (reference sequence) specifies GTSNPN as CDR1 and SVGIG as CDR2. V is pruned by 7 bases and J by 1 base, leaving 7 bases of the junction without a gene match. CDR3 length: 15 amino acids, cysteine to phenylalanine. CDR3 DNA is the only sequence kept; it has 45 bases, read in frame from the first base.